This T cell receptor (beta chain) was identified during a study of T-cell reconstitution after alpha-beta-depleted transplantation in children (dated by TCRdb to about 2016). Study-level background: The study quantitatively tracked T-cell immune reconstitution after TCRalphabeta/CD19-depleted allogeneic hematopoietic cell transplantation in children using TCR repertoire profiling.

Concerning this clonotype itself: Its antigen is not yet known. No qualities accompany the bases; no much larger clone lies one base away.

Paper-wide results and their limitations: In some patients, the high TCRbeta diversity seen at day 60 was put down to recipient T cells and intrathymic progenitors that had survived conditioning. Over the following months the frequencies of hyperexpanded clones went down, and after one year T-cell counts and TCRbeta diversity were mostly credited to newly produced T cells. Apparently early alphabetaT-cell count recovery about two months after transplant reportedly relied on only several hundred rapidly expanded clones derived from non-depleted graft cells.

V is clipped by 2 bases and J by 3 bases, and the sequence between their germline boundaries is 12 bases long. The germline V gene specifies MDHEN as CDR1 and SYDVKM as CDR2. The CDR3 sequence holds 15 residues, the cysteine and phenylalanine included. Only the CDR3 DNA is retained, 45 bases long and in frame from the first base. Libraries were made using PCR. Reads for this sample came from an Illumina HiSeq 2500. Molecular barcoding was employed in the preparation of TCR libraries, with unique molecular identifiers being used to normalize TCRbeta repertoire quantification. Starting from the raw public reads, TCRdb applied fastp trimming at Q25, assembled clones with MiXCR and retained in-frame beta chains. Each record represents a unique CDR3 protein, reported with the most common genes and DNA among its rows. The sample table holds about 440,000 distinct CDR3 sequences, of which 43% were seen once. Of the sample, 27% is held by the ten largest clones.

Read against the paper, the sample's treatment or condition label means: allogeneic hematopoietic cell transplantation with graft depleted of TCRalphabeta T cells and CD19 B cells. Transplant recipients were children who received TCRalphabeta/CD19-depleted allogeneic hematopoietic cell grafts. The chain links TRBV28 with TRBJ2-3, with TRBD2 as a weak D call on 5 bases. The source was PBMCs, collected before TCRalphabeta/CD19-depleted stem cell transplant. The receptor comes from a girl aged 2 to 9 with aplastic anemia, due to receive a stem cell transplant. At the DNA level, the sequence is TGTGCCAGCAGTTTACCACTACCGGGGACAGATACGCAGTATTTT. The encoded protein is CASSLPLPGTDTQYF.